The 3 T cell receptor beta chains below come from one sample, sequenced in a study of identifying expanded T cells in peripheral blood. Using immunoSEQ multiplex PCR, the repertoire was profiled, and TCRdb retains in-frame clones only, with some absent. The sample includes 90,000 to 100,000 clones, nearly 90% seen only once; the top ten take approximately 5.4%. The source material was blood. The origin of the receptors is a person between 18 and 75 years old in good health.

The chain links TRBV7-2 to TRBJ1-2; D is undetermined. V shed 2 bases and J shed 5 bases, with 12 bases lying between them. CDR3 size: 14 residues. Per the germline V gene, CDR1 is SGHTA and CDR2 is FQGNSA. CDR3 bases: TGTGCCAGCAGCTTAAGCCGGGAAGCTTATGGCTACACCTTC. This translates into CASSLSREAYGYTF.

This clone came up a few times. The chain couples TRBV7-2 to TRBJ2-7; maybe TRBD2 (7 bases). The CDR3 extends over 15 amino acids. V lost 5 bases and J 3 bases, leaving 17 bases between the germline ends. CDR1 and CDR2 (germline): SGHTA, FQGNSA. The CDR3 region has the DNA TGTGCCAGCAGCCCCACACGGGGGGCGCACTACGAGCAGTACTTC. Translation gives CASSPTRGAHYEQYF.

This clone showed up just once. The V and J genes are TRBV10-3 and TRBJ2-7; 10 bases are a match to TRBD1. CDR3 length: 13 amino acids. Germline lookup yields CDR1 ENHRY and CDR2 SYGVKD. The trim removed 8 bases at V and 2 bases at J, leaving 3 bases unmatched. Here the CDR3 DNA reads TGTGCCATCTCGGGGACAGGGGCCTACGAGCAGTACTTC. Its protein product is CAISGTGAYEQYF.